The clone carrying this T cell receptor (beta chain) came up once. Its specificity is unknown. The data originate from a study of a mutant IDH1 vaccine in newly diagnosed glioma. Background on the study: Before enrollment, the patients had been treated with radiotherapy alone, temozolomide alone, or both together. Most of them had received both. Scheduled at week 35, visit V12 preceded visit V13, held at week 47. The study's findings and limits: The occurrence of vaccine-induced immune responses was seen in over 90% of patients.

V lost 4 bases and J lost 1, with 18 bases in between. This CDR3 is built from 16 residues. In germline, CDR1 is SGHRS, CDR2 YFSETQ. Time point given: week 47, end of study. Every vaccination contained 300 ug of the mutant IDH1 20-mer peptide and was paired with topical imiquimod. Only in-frame clones appear in the TCRdb table, and some are missing; sequencing was by immunoSEQ multiplex PCR. Of just over 60,000 clones detected, over 80% appear once; the ten largest clones hold 3.5% to 4%. The specimen comprised PBMCs, sampled from a glioma patient whose treatment included an IDH1 peptide vaccine. The receptor was isolated from a man aged 30 to 45 with glioma. The V and J genes are TRBV5-1 and TRBJ2-7; TRBD1 might be the D (6 bases). The CDR3 coding sequence is TGCGCCAGCAGCCCCCGGACAGCTCCAGGTTCCTACGAGCAGTACTTC. Amino acid sequence: CASSPRTAPGSYEQYF.